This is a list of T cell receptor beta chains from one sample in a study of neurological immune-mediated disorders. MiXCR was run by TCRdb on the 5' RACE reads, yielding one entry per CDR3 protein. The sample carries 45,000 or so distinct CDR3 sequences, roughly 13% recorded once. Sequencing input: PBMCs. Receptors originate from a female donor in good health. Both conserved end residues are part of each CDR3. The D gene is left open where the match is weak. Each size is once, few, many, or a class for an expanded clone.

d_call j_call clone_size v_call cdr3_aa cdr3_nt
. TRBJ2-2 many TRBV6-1 CASHINRAGELFF TGTGCCAGCCACATTAACAGGGCCGGGGAGCTGTTTTTT
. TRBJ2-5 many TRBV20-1 CSARTDRTLGETQYF TGCAGTGCTAGAACCGACAGGACTTTAGGGGAGACCCAGTACTTC
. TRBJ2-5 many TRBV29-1 CSETRAGETQYF TGCAGCGAGACCAGAGCTGGGGAGACCCAGTACTTC
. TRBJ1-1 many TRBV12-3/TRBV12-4 CASSNYNWMNIMNTEAFF TGTGCCAGCAGCAATTATAACTGGATGAATATTATGAACACTGAAGCTTTCTTT
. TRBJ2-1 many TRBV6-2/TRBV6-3 CASSPSNEQFF TGTGCCAGCAGTCCGTCGAATGAGCAGTTCTTC
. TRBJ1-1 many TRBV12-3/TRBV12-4 CASSLGREISEAFF TGTGCCAGCAGTTTAGGCAGGGAAATATCTGAAGCTTTCTTT
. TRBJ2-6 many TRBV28 CASTPAGSSGANVLTF TGTGCCAGCACCCCGGCCGGATCCTCTGGGGCCAACGTCCTGACTTTC
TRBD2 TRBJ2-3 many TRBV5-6 CASSLSGRVADTQYF TGTGCCAGCAGCTTGAGCGGGAGGGTGGCAGATACGCAGTATTTT
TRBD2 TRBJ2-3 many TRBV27 CASRGGLGTDTQYF TGTGCCAGCCGCGGGGGGTTGGGCACAGATACGCAGTATTTT
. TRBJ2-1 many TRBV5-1 CASGHLGFVNEQFF TGCGCCAGCGGCCATCTCGGTTTTGTCAATGAGCAGTTCTTC
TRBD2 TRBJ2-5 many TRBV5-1 CASSPSGGPQETQYF TGCGCCAGCAGCCCCAGCGGGGGGCCACAGGAGACCCAGTACTTC
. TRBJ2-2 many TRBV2 CASRQNTGELFF TGTGCCAGCAGACAGAACACCGGGGAGCTGTTTTTT
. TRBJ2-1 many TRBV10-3 CAISATVSSYNEQFF TGTGCCATCAGCGCGACAGTGAGCTCCTACAATGAGCAGTTCTTC
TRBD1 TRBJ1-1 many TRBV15 CATSRNPGTETEAFF TGTGCCACCAGCCGGAACCCCGGGACAGAAACTGAAGCTTTCTTT
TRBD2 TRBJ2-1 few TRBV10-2 CASGPTRLANYNEQFF TGCGCCAGTGGCCCCACTCGACTAGCGAACTACAATGAGCAGTTCTTC